The sequence of this TCR beta chain was determined in a study of molecular identifiers for immune sequencing clone quantification. TCRdb redid the calling of the PCR reads with MiXCR, one entry per CDR3 protein. The sample holds about 54,000 distinct CDR3 sequences, approximately 25% seen once. This clonotype occurred many times. The CDR3 is 15 amino acids. The trim removed 6 bases at V and 4 bases at J, leaving 9 bases unmatched. CDR1 is MNHEY, CDR2 SMNVEV, per germline (reference sequence). The sample taken for sequencing was naive CD8+ T cells from blood, with Jurkat cell RNA spiked in. Subset defined: FACS-sorted CD8+CD4-CCR7+CD45RA+ naive T cells. This clonotype was obtained from a human donor in good health. Some libraries in this study had Jurkat cell RNA spiked in. The chain couples TRBV27 to TRBJ2-5; 9 positions agree with TRBD1. The CDR3: CASSRGTGPRETQYF. DNA of the CDR3: TGTGCCAGCAGCCGTGGGACAGGGCCGAGAGAGACCCAGTACTTC.